What follows are 5 T cell receptor beta chains derived from one specimen sequenced in a study of blood T cell repertoires in COVID-19. Generated by immunoSEQ multiplex PCR, the TCRdb table keeps only in-frame clones and is missing some. The sample yields about 100,000 clones, roughly nine tenths seen once. The source material was peripheral blood. The receptors were sampled from a man between 60 and 70 years old with acute or convalescent COVID-19.

The chain combines TRBV19 with TRBJ2-7, with TRBD2 matching over 12 bases. This CDR3 spans 14 amino acids. Germline V gives CDR1 LNHDA, CDR2 SQIVND (reference sequence). Trimming cost V 6 bases and J 3 bases; bases outside gene matches: 3. CDR3 region: CASRRLAGDYEQYF. In DNA, the CDR3 is TGTGCCAGTAGACGACTAGCGGGAGACTACGAGCAGTACTTC.

J is TRBJ1-5 and V is TRBV2, with D uncertain. CDR3 length: 14 amino acids. Trimming took off 6 bases at V and 4 bases at J, with 13 bases between the two ends. Germline CDR1 reads SNHLY; CDR2 reads FYNNEI. The CDR3 DNA reads TGTGCCAGCAGCATGACAAAATCGAATCAGCCCCAGCATTTT. As protein: CASSMTKSNQPQHF.

This clone was observed a handful of times. The rearrangement joins TRBV5-1 to TRBJ1-2, with a weak D call TRBD1 (5 bases). The germline V and J ends were trimmed by 4 bases and 8 bases, with 18 bases remaining between them. Germline CDR1 reads SGHRS; CDR2 reads YFSETQ. The length of the CDR3 is 14 residues. Written as DNA, the CDR3 is TGCGCCAGCAGCGTGGGAGGGAGCGGGGACGGCTACACCTTC. This gives the protein CASSVGGSGDGYTF.

This chain joins TRBV5-1 and TRBJ1-4, with a possible D match to TRBD1 (5 bases). The CDR3 runs 15 residues. Per the germline V gene, CDR1 is SGHRS and CDR2 is YFSETQ. Trimming took off 0 bases at V and 0 bases at J, with 6 bases between the two ends. CDR3 DNA: TGCGCCAGCAGCTTGGCAGGGTCAACTAATGAAAAACTGTTTTTT. It yields the protein CASSLAGSTNEKLFF.

The chain links TRBV28 to TRBJ1-6, with D tentatively TRBD1 (6 bases). Germline values: CDR1 MDHEN, CDR2 SYDVKM. Deletions cut 6 bases from V and 6 bases from J, with 18 bases between. CDR3 length: 16 residues. CDR3 bases: TGTGCCAGCAGCACGACTCGGACAGCTATTAATTCACCCCTCCACTTT. Its protein is CASSTTRTAINSPLHF.